This entry concerns a single T cell receptor beta chain. Its antigen is as yet unknown. This sample was included in a study of cytomegalovirus exposure and HLA in healthy donors. Study-level points and caveats: In vitro checks showed that a few CMV-associated chains really do target CMV antigens. In the 120 validation repertoires, approximately 94% of cluster scores exceeded 0, per a later analysis. There were about 160 TCR beta chains listed as cytomegalovirus-associated.

Produced via immunoSEQ multiplex PCR; TCRdb's table is partial and in-frame only. The sample carries roughly 100,000 clones, 88% recorded once. Trimming removed 1 base at V and 5 bases at J, with 9 bases between. The CDR3 sequence is 13 residues long. Germline V gene lookup returns CDR1 SGHVS and CDR2 FNYEAQ. The sample taken for sequencing was PBMCs. This receptor was identified in a woman aged 18-30 years in good health and CMV-seropositive. The rearrangement uses TRBV7-6 and TRBJ2-7; no clear D gene. The CDR3 region is CASSLGAWDEQYF. Here the CDR3 DNA reads TGTGCCAGCAGCTTAGGGGCGTGGGACGAGCAGTACTTC.